The clone carrying this T cell receptor beta chain was seen ten or more times. Its antigen is still unknown. TCRdb re-called the 5' RACE reads with MiXCR, one entry per CDR3 protein. The sample has 200,000 to 300,000 distinct CDR3 sequences; 8% to 9.5% are singletons. This CDR3 is 14 amino acids long. V was cut by 3 bases and J by 4 bases, with 10 bases left in between. CDR1 SGHTA and CDR2 FQGNSA come from the germline V gene. This entry comes from a study of CD8 T cells in ankylosing spondylitis. General study findings and limits: Some motif variants were previously reported in reactive arthritis synovial fluid and blood. Reportedly, matched ankylosing spondylitis synovial fluid was significantly enriched for disease-linked clones. Seemingly characteristic of ankylosing spondylitis blood was a TCR beta motif consisting of about 8 highly homologous variants. Disease-associated clones were CD8+ and fairly uncommon in peripheral blood.

The genes are TRBV7-2 and TRBJ1-5; D is uncertain. The receptor was isolated from a male donor with ankylosing spondylitis or in good health (not recorded which). Sample: blood, either unsorted or a sorted T cell fraction (not recorded which). CDR3 sequence: CASSFRQTNQPQHF. DNA of the CDR3: TGTGCCAGCAGCTTTCGACAAACAAATCAGCCCCAGCATTTT.